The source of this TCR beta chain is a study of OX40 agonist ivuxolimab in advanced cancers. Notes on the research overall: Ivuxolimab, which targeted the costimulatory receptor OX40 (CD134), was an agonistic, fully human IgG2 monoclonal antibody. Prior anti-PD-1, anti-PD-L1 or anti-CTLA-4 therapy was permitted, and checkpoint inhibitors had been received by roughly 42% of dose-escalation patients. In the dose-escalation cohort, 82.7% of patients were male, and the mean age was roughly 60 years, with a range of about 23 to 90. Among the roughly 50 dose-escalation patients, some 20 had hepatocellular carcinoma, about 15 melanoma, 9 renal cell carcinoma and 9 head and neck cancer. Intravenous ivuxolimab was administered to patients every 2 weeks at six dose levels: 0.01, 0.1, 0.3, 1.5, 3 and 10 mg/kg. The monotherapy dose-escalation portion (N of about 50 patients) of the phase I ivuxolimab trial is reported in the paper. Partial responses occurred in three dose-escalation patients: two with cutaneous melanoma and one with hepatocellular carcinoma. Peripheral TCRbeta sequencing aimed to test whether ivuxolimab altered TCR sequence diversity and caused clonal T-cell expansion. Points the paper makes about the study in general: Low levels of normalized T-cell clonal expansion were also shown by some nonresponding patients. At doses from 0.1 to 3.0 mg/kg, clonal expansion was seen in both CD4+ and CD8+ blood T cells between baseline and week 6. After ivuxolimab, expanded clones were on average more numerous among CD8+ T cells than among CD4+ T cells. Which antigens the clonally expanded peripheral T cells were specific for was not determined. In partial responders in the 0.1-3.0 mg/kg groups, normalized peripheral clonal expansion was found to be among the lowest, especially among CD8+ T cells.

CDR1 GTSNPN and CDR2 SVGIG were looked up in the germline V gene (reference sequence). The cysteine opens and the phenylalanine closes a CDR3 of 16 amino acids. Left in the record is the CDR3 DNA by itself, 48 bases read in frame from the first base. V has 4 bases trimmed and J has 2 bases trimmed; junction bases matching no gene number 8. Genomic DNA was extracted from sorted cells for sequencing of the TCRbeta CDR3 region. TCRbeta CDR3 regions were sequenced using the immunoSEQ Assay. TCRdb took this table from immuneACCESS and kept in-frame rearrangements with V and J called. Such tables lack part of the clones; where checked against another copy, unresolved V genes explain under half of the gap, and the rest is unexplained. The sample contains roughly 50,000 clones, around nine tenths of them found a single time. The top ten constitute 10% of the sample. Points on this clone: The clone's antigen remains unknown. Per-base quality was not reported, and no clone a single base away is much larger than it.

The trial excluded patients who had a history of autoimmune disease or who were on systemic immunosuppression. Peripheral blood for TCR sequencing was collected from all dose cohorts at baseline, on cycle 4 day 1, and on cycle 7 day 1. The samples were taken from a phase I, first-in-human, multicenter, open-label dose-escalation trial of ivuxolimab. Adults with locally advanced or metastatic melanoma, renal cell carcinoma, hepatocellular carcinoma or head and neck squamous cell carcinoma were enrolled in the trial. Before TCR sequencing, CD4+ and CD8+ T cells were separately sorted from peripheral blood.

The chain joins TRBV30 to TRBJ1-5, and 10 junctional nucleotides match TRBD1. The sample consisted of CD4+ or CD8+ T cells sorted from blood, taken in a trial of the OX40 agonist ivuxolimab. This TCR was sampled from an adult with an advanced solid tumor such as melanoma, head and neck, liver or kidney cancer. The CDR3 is CAWTEWGTGGNQPQHF. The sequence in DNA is TGTGCCTGGACAGAATGGGGGACAGGGGGCAATCAGCCCCAGCATTTT.